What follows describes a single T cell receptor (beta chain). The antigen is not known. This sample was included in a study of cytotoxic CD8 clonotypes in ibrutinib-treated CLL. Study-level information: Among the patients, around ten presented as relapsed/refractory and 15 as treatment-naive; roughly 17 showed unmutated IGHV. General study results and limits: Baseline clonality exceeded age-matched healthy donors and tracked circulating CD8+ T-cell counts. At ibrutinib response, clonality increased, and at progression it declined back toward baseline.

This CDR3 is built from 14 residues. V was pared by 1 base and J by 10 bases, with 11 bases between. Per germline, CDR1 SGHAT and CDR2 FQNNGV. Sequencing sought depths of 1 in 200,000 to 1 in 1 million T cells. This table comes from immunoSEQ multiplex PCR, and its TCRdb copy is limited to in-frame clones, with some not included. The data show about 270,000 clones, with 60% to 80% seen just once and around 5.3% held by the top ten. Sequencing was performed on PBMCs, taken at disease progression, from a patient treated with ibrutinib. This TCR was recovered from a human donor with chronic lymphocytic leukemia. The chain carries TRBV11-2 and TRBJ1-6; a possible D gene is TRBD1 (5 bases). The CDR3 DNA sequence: TGTGCCAGCAGCTTAGTCTTAGGGGAATCACCCCTCCACTTT. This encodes CASSLVLGESPLHF. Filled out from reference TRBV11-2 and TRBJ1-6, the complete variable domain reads EAGVAQSPRYKIIEKRQSVAFWCNPISGHATLYWYQQILGQGPKLLIQFQNNGVVDDSQLPKDRFSAERLKGVDSTLKIQPAKLEDSAVYLCASSLVLGESPLHFGNGTRLTVT.